The 16 T cell receptor beta chains listed next were all sequenced from one sample in a study of blood T cells in healthy people across ages. Together with a sample-barcoded 5' primer, a J-beta primer mix was included in a second PCR lasting roughly 6 to 12 cycles. MiXCR was run by TCRdb on the 5' RACE reads, yielding one entry per CDR3 protein. The profile covers about 1.8 million distinct CDR3 sequences, with 49% appearing a single time and over 2% taken by the ten largest. Input material: blood. The receptors here all came from a woman in her forties in good health.

This chain joins TRBV19 and TRBJ1-2; D might be TRBD1 (6 bases). Trimming removed 4 bases at V and 4 bases at J, with 10 bases between. The germline V gene has CDR1 LNHDA and CDR2 SQIVND (reference sequence). The CDR3 consists of 13 residues. This chain's CDR3 is CASSTQGFYGYTF. Written as DNA, the CDR3 is TGTGCCAGTAGTACACAGGGATTCTATGGCTACACCTTC. Full variable domain (rest looked up from reference TRBV19 and TRBJ1-2): DGGITQSPKYLFRKEGQNVTLSCEQNLNHDAMYWYRQDPGQGLRLIYYSQIVNDFQKGDIAEGYSVSREKKESFPLTVTSAQKNPTAFYLCASSTQGFYGYTFGSGTRLTVV.

The chain employs TRBV6-6 and TRBJ1-6, with D possibly matching TRBD1 (5 bases). Germline-derived CDR1 and CDR2 are MNHNY and SVGAGI (reference sequence). The V end was cut by 0 bases, the J end by 8 bases, with 8 bases between. There are 14 residues in the CDR3. The CDR3 coding sequence is TGTGCCAGCAGTTACTCGTCGGGACATTCACCCCTCCACTTT. It specifies CASSYSSGHSPLHF.

The chain has TRBV20-1 and TRBJ2-5; a weak D match, TRBD1 (5 bases). Between the trimmed V and J ends, which lost 0 bases and 1 base, there was a span of 12 bases. Germline V lookup: CDR1 DFQATT, CDR2 SNEGSKA (reference sequence). This CDR3 has 15 amino acids. The CDR3 protein is CSARDKGSSQETQYF. Here the CDR3 DNA reads TGCAGTGCTAGAGATAAGGGGTCGAGCCAAGAGACCCAGTACTTC.

Only a few counts were recorded for this clonotype. This chain links TRBV7-2 with TRBJ2-5; TRBD2 aligns across 8 bases. Germline V gives CDR1 SGHTA, CDR2 FQGNSA. The ends lost 3 bases at V and 5 bases at J; junction bases unmatched: 8. The CDR3 sequence is 15 residues long. DNA of the CDR3: TGTGCCAGCAGCTTCCCGGGGGGGGCTGGTGAGACCCAGTACTTC. Its translation is CASSFPGGAGETQYF.

V and J are TRBV7-2 and TRBJ2-5, with a weak D call TRBD2 (5 bases). V was cut by 5 bases and J by 3 bases, with 13 bases left in between. The germline V gene has CDR1 SGHTA and CDR2 FQGNSA. The CDR3 is 14 amino acids. DNA for the CDR3: TGTGCCAGCAGCCTCTGGACTCATAAAGAGACCCAGTACTTC. It specifies CASSLWTHKETQYF.

The gene calls are TRBV29-1 and TRBJ1-5; unclear D gene. The CDR3 is 13 amino acids. The V end lost 5 bases, the J end lost 0 bases, and 8 bases lay between the germline ends. Germline V CDR1 and CDR2: SQVTM, ANQGSEA. CDR3 residues: CSVSQDSNQPQHF. The CDR3 nucleotides read TGCAGCGTTTCTCAGGATAGCAATCAGCCCCAGCATTTT.

The gene calls are TRBV12-5 and TRBJ2-1; TRBD2 agrees at 8 bases. Germline CDR1 is LGHNT and CDR2 is FRNRAP. J gave up 8 bases and V 7 bases, and 13 bases lay outside the gene matches. This CDR3 has 15 residues. In DNA, the CDR3 is TGTGCTAGTGCCCATGGGACGGGGGGGCGGTATGAGCAGTTCTTC. It translates to CASAHGTGGRYEQFF.

Concerning this clonotype itself: A read error may account for a junction end that differs from germline. The V gene is TRBV4-3, the J gene TRBJ2-1; D ambiguous. Germline V CDR1 and CDR2: LGHNA, YSLEER. The CDR3 loop spans 15 amino acids. The CDR3 DNA sequence: TGCGCCAGCGGCCAAGATGATATCTGGGGTAATGAGCAGTTCTTC. The encoded protein is CASGQDDIWGNEQFF.

The CDR3 nucleotides read TGTGCCAGCAGCCATGCTGGGACATACAAACCTGGGGCCAACGTCCTGACTTTC. Its translation: CASSHAGTYKPGANVLTF. V usage is TRBV4-2 and J usage is TRBJ2-6, with D possibly TRBD1 on 6 matching bases. V lost 3 bases to trimming and J lost 2 bases, with 17 bases between them. CDR1 and CDR2 from the germline V gene are LGHNA and YNFKEQ. The CDR3 covers 18 residues.

The V gene is TRBV9, the J gene TRBJ2-3; 7 bases match TRBD2. The J segment lost 2 bases and the V segment lost 0 bases, leaving 6 bases of the junction unmatched. From germline, CDR1 is SGDLS and CDR2 YYNGEE. The CDR3 covers 16 residues. Written as DNA, the CDR3 is TGTGCCAGCAGCGTAGCCGCGGGAGAACTCACAGATACGCAGTATTTT. Translating gives CASSVAAGELTDTQYF. The complete variable domain, with remaining parts taken from reference TRBV9 and TRBJ2-3, reads DSGVTQTPKHLITATGQRVTLRCSPRSGDLSVYWYQQSLDQGLQFLIQYYNGEERAKGNILERFSAQQFPDLHSELNLSSLELGDSALYFCASSVAAGELTDTQYFGPGTRLTVL.

This clonotype was counted between two and nine times. V usage is TRBV7-3 and J usage is TRBJ2-4; D is tentatively TRBD1 or TRBD2 (5 bases each). CDR3 length: 16 residues. The V end was cut by 5 bases, the J end by 9 bases, with 23 bases between. CDR1 and CDR2 from the germline V gene are SGHTA and FQGTGA. The CDR3 reads CASSPRAGTLIPIQYF. As DNA, the CDR3 is TGTGCCAGCAGCCCCAGGGCAGGGACCTTGATCCCCATTCAGTACTTC.

This chain links TRBV4-3 with TRBJ1-6; D not resolved. The CDR3 length is 16 residues. Germline V gives CDR1 LGHNA, CDR2 YSLEER. V was cut by 0 bases and J by 7 bases, with 13 bases left in between. CDR3 DNA: TGCGCCAGCAGCCAAGAGACGTCGGGTAGGAATTCACCCCTCCACTTT. Translated: CASSQETSGRNSPLHF.

The chain employs TRBV5-1 and TRBJ2-1; D is ambiguous. The germline CDR1 and CDR2 sequences are SGHRS and YFSETQ. V lost 0 bases, J lost 0 bases, and 13 bases lay in between. The CDR3 consists of 17 residues. The CDR3 here is CASSLGSQRLSYNEQFF. The CDR3 region has the DNA TGCGCCAGCAGCTTGGGCTCACAGAGACTCTCCTACAATGAGCAGTTCTTC. The full variable domain, completed using reference TRBV5-1 and TRBJ2-1, is KAGVTQTPRYLIKTRGQQVTLSCSPISGHRSVSWYQQTPGQGLQFLFEYFSETQRNKGNFPGRFSGRQFSNSRSEMNVSTLELGDSALYLCASSLGSQRLSYNEQFFGPGTRLTVL.

The chain uses TRBV7-2 and TRBJ2-4; the D gene is possibly TRBD2 (6 bases). The CDR3 loop spans 14 amino acids. The ends were cut back, 5 bases at V and 8 bases at J, with 16 bases in the middle. CDR1 SGHTA and CDR2 FQGNSA come from the germline V gene. The chain's CDR3 is CASSINSIADIQYF. The CDR3 region has the DNA TGTGCCAGCAGCATAAATAGTATAGCGGACATTCAGTACTTC.

The chain combines TRBV25-1 with TRBJ2-1; D gene unclear. V lost 5 bases, J lost 9 bases, and 11 bases lay in between. The CDR3 length is 12 residues. CDR1 and CDR2 (germline): MGHDK, SYGVNS. For the CDR3, the DNA is TGTGCCAGCAGTTCGTTAGGTCTTGAGCAGTTCTTC. Its protein product is CASSSLGLEQFF.

The chain has TRBV10-3 and TRBJ1-2; 9 bases align to TRBD1. The J segment lost 6 bases and the V segment lost 6 bases, leaving 5 bases of the junction unmatched. Germline V gives CDR1 ENHRY, CDR2 SYGVKD. The CDR3 covers 13 residues. CDR3 sequence: CAISGQGIHGYTF. The CDR3 DNA follows: TGTGCCATCAGCGGACAGGGGATTCATGGCTACACCTTC.